These 18 T cell receptor beta chains came from one sample sequenced in a study of T cell responses to AZD1222 COVID-19 vaccine (dated by TCRdb to about 2021). The time point label of this sample denotes: baseline before first vaccination. Library creation used the immunoSEQ multiplex PCR assay. TCRdb retrieved this table from immuneACCESS and kept in-frame rearrangements only. Not all clones are present; in checked studies, unresolved V genes account for under half, and no reason is known for the remainder. The sample table contains 99,000 or so clones; only one count was recorded for 85% to 90% of them. In total, the top ten clones hold over 8% of the sample. Sequencing used peripheral blood, obtained on day 0 of AZD1222 vaccination. The receptors were sampled from an adult in good health.

The CDR3 bases are TGTGCCAGTGCCCCGGGACTAGCGGGACCAAGAGGCGACGAGCAGTACTTC. Translated: CASAPGLAGPRGDEQYF. The chain employs TRBV19 and TRBJ2-7; 13 nucleotides line up with TRBD2. V shed 8 bases, J shed 5 bases, and the junction held 15 bases outside the gene matches. The CDR3 length is 17 residues. The germline V gene encodes CDR1 LNHDA and CDR2 SQIVND (reference sequence).

The chain links TRBV7-2 to TRBJ2-3; 8 bases map to TRBD2. Germline CDR1 and CDR2: SGHTA and FQGNSA. The CDR3 is 16 residues long. Trimming took 4 bases from V and 6 from J; bases not matched to a gene: 12. The DNA for the CDR3 is TGTGCCAGCAGCTCAATTGGACTAGCACCCGTGGATACGCAGTATTTT. It is translated as CASSSIGLAPVDTQYF.

V gene TRBV28 combines with J gene TRBJ2-1; D is tentatively TRBD1 or TRBD2 (6 bases each). Trimming pared 2 bases from V and 5 bases from J, leaving 13 bases between. The V gene's germline CDR1 is MDHEN and CDR2 SYDVKM. The CDR3 length is 15 residues. CDR3 nucleotides: TGTGCCAGCAGTTTAATAAGGGGGGAACACAATGAGCAGTTCTTC. This sequence encodes CASSLIRGEHNEQFF.

This chain connects TRBV3-1 (or the pseudogene TRBV3-2) to TRBJ2-7; D unresolved. Germline V gives CDR1 LGHDT, CDR2 YNNKEL (reference sequence). CDR3 length equals 14 residues. V was pared by 4 bases and J by 2 bases, with 12 bases between. The CDR3 region is CASSPRRSPYEQYF. CDR3 DNA: TGTGCCAGCAGCCCCCGACGGTCCCCCTACGAGCAGTACTTC.

This sequence joins TRBV6-5 and TRBJ2-2; D possibly matches TRBD1 or TRBD2 (5 bases each). The CDR3 runs 15 residues. The V and J ends lost 3 bases and 7 bases respectively, with 15 bases between them. Germline assignment: CDR1 MNHEY and CDR2 SVGAGI. CDR3 coding DNA: TGTGCCAGCAGTTATTGGGACGAGGCGCGCGGGGAGCTGTTTTTT. Translated, it gives CASSYWDEARGELFF.

The chain links TRBV7-9 to TRBJ1-4, with D uncertain. The CDR3 extends over 14 amino acids. Trimming pared 1 base from V and 0 bases from J, leaving 3 bases between. Germline V gene sequence: CDR1 SEHNR, CDR2 FQNEAQ (reference sequence). The CDR3 reads CASSLGATNEKLFF. In DNA, the CDR3 is TGTGCCAGCAGCTTAGGTGCAACTAATGAAAAACTGTTTTTT. The whole variable domain, filled in from reference TRBV7-9 and TRBJ1-4, reads DTGVSQNPRHKITKRGQNVTFRCDPISEHNRLYWYRQTLGQGPEFLTYFQNEAQLEKSRLLSDRFSAERPKGSFSTLEIQRTEQGDSAMYLCASSLGATNEKLFFGSGTQLSVL.

The genes are TRBV10-2 and TRBJ2-1, with 8 positions matching TRBD1. Trimming at V came to 2 bases and at J to 6 bases, leaving 9 bases not matched to a gene. Germline CDR1 is WSHSY and CDR2 is SAAADI. The CDR3 contains 16 residues. The CDR3 bases are TGCGCCAGCAGTGAGATTCCGGGACAGGTTGCCAATGAGCAGTTCTTC. It codes for CASSEIPGQVANEQFF.

CDR3 amino acids: CASSPQGTGINYGYTF. Written as DNA, the CDR3 is TGTGCCAGCTCACCCCAGGGGACAGGGATTAACTATGGCTACACCTTC. The chain uses TRBV18 and TRBJ1-2; 9 bases are shared with TRBD1. The V segment lost 3 bases and the J segment 1 base; nucleotides outside the gene matches: 6. There are 16 residues in the CDR3. The germline gives CDR1 KGHSH, CDR2 LQKENI.

The chain joins TRBV19 to TRBJ2-5; D is unclear. CDR3 length: 11 residues. The germline gives CDR1 LNHDA, CDR2 SQIVND (reference sequence). V lost 3 bases and J lost 5, with 4 bases in between. DNA of the CDR3: TGTGCCAGTAGTATGCAGGAGACCCAGTACTTC. Translated: CASSMQETQYF. The whole variable domain, remainder taken from reference TRBV19 and TRBJ2-5, is DGGITQSPKYLFRKEGQNVTLSCEQNLNHDAMYWYRQDPGQGLRLIYYSQIVNDFQKGDIAEGYSVSREKKESFPLTVTSAQKNPTAFYLCASSMQETQYFGPGTRLLVL.

This clone was detected once. This chain joins TRBV4-2 and TRBJ1-6; D not resolved. CDR3 length: 18 residues. V was shortened by 0 bases and J by 0 bases, with 12 bases between the two germline ends. Germline V CDR1 and CDR2: LGHNA, YNFKEQ. This CDR3 reads CASSQDLPGSSYNSPLHF. Here the CDR3 DNA reads TGTGCCAGCAGCCAAGATCTCCCGGGGAGCTCCTATAATTCACCCCTCCACTTT.

This clone was seen once. The chain joins TRBV3-1 (or the pseudogene TRBV3-2) to TRBJ1-1, with TRBD1 matching over 7 bases. The CDR3 has 12 residues. J was trimmed by 8 bases and V by 4 bases; bases with no gene match: 4. Per germline, CDR1 LGHDT and CDR2 YNNKEL (reference sequence). This chain's CDR3 is CASSPRDREAFF. CDR3 in DNA: TGTGCCAGCAGCCCGAGGGACAGAGAAGCTTTCTTT.

The chain employs TRBV7-2 and TRBJ2-1, with 10 bases lining up with TRBD2. The V and J ends lost 2 bases and 5 bases, in that order; junction bases with no gene match: 3. Germline CDR1 and CDR2: SGHTA and FQGNSA. This CDR3 is 15 amino acids long. The DNA for the CDR3 is TGTGCCAGCAGCTTAAGACTAGCGGGCAACAATGAGCAGTTCTTC. Amino acid sequence: CASSLRLAGNNEQFF.

This clone was found once. The rearrangement joins TRBV7-2 to TRBJ1-6, with 7 bases matching TRBD1. The ends lost 5 bases at V and 6 bases at J; junction bases unmatched: 7. The CDR3 consists of 15 residues. Germline assignment: CDR1 SGHTA and CDR2 FQGNSA. CDR3 amino acids: CASSPYRGGNSPLHF. DNA for the CDR3: TGTGCCAGCAGCCCCTACAGGGGTGGTAATTCACCCCTCCACTTT.

The rearrangement joins TRBV25-1 to TRBJ2-7; either TRBD1 or TRBD2 may supply D (5 bases each). From germline, CDR1 is MGHDK and CDR2 SYGVNS. This CDR3 comprises 15 residues. Trimming removed 4 bases at V and 2 bases at J, with 15 bases between. The CDR3 coding sequence is TGTGCCAGCAGTGTTTACGGGACGTACGCCTACGAGCAGTACTTC. It codes for CASSVYGTYAYEQYF.

CDR3 coding DNA: TGTGCCAGCAGTGAACTATTGGGGAATCAGCCCCAGCATTTT. Encoded protein: CASSELLGNQPQHF. The chain has TRBV6-1 and TRBJ1-5, with D uncertain. This CDR3 has 14 amino acids. Trimming took off 2 bases at V and 4 bases at J, with 9 bases between the two ends. Germline values: CDR1 MNHNS, CDR2 SASEGT.

The chain combines TRBV3-1 (or the pseudogene TRBV3-2) with TRBJ1-6; the D gene is possibly TRBD1 (5 bases). Per germline, CDR1 LGHDT and CDR2 YNNKEL (reference sequence). Trimming took 4 bases from V and 7 from J, leaving 11 bases between them. CDR3 length equals 14 residues. In nucleotides, the CDR3 is TGTGCCAGCAGCCGTCAGGGAGGAAATTCACCCCTCCACTTT. Translation: CASSRQGGNSPLHF.

The genes are TRBV9 and TRBJ1-5; D might be TRBD1 (5 bases). Between the trimmed V and J ends, which lost 2 bases and 3 bases, there was a span of 12 bases. CDR1 and CDR2 (germline): SGDLS, YYNGEE. The CDR3 is 15 amino acids. This chain's CDR3 is CASSVHRLVNQPQHF. In DNA form, the CDR3 reads TGTGCCAGCAGCGTCCACAGGTTGGTCAATCAGCCCCAGCATTTT.

This clone has just one count. V usage is TRBV3-1 (or the pseudogene TRBV3-2) and J usage is TRBJ1-6; no clear D gene. The CDR3 spans 13 residues. Germline-derived CDR1 and CDR2 are LGHDT and YNNKEL (reference sequence). V lost 1 base and J 9 bases, leaving 7 bases between the germline ends. CDR3 region: CASSQGGISPLHF. The CDR3, as DNA: TGTGCCAGCAGCCAAGGAGGAATTTCACCCCTCCACTTT.